The TCR beta chain described here comes from a study of tissue T cells after allogeneic stem cell transplantation. CDR1 is SNHLY, CDR2 FYNNEI, per germline. Trimming shortened V by 6 bases and J by 10 bases, and 16 bases separated the two germline ends. This CDR3 is 14 amino acids long. Enrolled prospectively were adult allogeneic hematopoietic cell transplant recipients whose graft-versus-host disease was steroid-refractory. Assay used: immunoSEQ multiplex PCR; TCRdb lists only in-frame clones, some missing. The sample holds over 2,000 clones; roughly 66% are singletons and the top ten take roughly 17%. This clone occurred a few times. Its antigen is not known. Study-wide results and limits: Blood and spleen captured only part of the tissue TCR repertoire. The patient cohort was small and clinically heterogeneous, with limited sampling depth.

V gene TRBV2 combines with J gene TRBJ1-6; no definite D call. The source was transverse colon tissue, collected at autopsy. This clonotype originated in a male patient over 55 with steroid-refractory graft-versus-host disease after an allogeneic stem cell transplant. The T cells may come from the graft donor. Here the CDR3 reads CASSQVRAVSPLHF. The CDR3 DNA is TGTGCCAGCAGCCAAGTGAGGGCCGTATCACCCCTCCACTTT.